Here is one TCR beta chain with its context. This CDR3 is 15 amino acids long. Trimming removed 10 bases at V and 4 bases at J, with 20 bases between. Germline V lookup: CDR1 LNHDA, CDR2 SQIVND (reference sequence). An equimolar mix of two oligonucleotides served as the beta constant-region primer for TRBC1 and TRBC2. The cDNA 3' end received a ligated single-stranded oligonucleotide carrying the SP2 primer and a 12-nucleotide UMI. TCRdb used MiXCR to reprocess the UMI-ligation and nested PCR reads, holding one entry per CDR3 protein. The sample shows approximately 89,000 distinct CDR3 sequences, 7% of them seen only once. The data stem from a study of naive and memory T cell subsets.

This sequence joins TRBV19 and TRBJ2-1; either TRBD1 or TRBD2 may fit D (5 bases each). Sequencing was carried out using central memory CD4+ T cells from blood. The TCR comes from a human donor in good health. CDR3 sequence (DNA): TGTGCCACTACACGCATCGGGACGGGGTACAATGAGCAGTTCTTC. It yields the protein CATTRIGTGYNEQFF.